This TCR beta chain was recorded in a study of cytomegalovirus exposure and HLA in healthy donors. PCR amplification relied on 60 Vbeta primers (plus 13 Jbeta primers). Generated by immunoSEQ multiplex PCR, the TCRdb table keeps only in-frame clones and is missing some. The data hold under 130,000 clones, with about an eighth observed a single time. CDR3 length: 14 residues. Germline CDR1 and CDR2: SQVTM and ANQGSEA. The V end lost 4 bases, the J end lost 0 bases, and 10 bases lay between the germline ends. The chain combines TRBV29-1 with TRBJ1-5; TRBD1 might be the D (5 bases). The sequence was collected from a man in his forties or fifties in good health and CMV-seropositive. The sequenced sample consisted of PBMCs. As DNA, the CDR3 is TGCAGCGTTGTGGGGGGGAATAGCAATCAGCCCCAGCATTTT. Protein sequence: CSVVGGNSNQPQHF.